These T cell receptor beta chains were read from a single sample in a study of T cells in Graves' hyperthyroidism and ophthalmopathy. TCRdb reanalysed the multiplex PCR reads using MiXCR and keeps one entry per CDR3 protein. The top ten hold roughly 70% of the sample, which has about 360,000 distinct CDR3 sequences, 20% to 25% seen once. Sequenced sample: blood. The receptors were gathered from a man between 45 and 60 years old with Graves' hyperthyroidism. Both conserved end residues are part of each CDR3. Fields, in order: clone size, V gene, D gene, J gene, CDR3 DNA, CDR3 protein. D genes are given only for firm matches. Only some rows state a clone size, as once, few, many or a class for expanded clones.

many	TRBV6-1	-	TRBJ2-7	TGTGCCAGCAGTGATCGGACGGAGGGGTCCTACGAGCAGTACTTC	CASSDRTEGSYEQYF
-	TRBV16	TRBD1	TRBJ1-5	TGTGCCAGCAGCCAATCGGGTACAGGGGAACAGCCCCAGCATTTT	CASSQSGTGEQPQHF
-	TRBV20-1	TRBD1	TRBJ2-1	TGCAGTGCTAGCACAGGGGGGAAGAATGAGCAGTTCTTC	CSASTGGKNEQFF
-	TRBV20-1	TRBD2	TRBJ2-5	TGCAGTGCCCTGGGACTAGCGACGGACCAAGAGACCCAGTACTTC	CSALGLATDQETQYF
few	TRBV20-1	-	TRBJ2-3	TGCAGTGCTAGTATCGAGGTGGCGGGTTTCACAGATACGCAGTATTTT	CSASIEVAGFTDTQYF
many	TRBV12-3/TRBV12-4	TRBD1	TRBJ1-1	TGTGCCAGCACCCAAGCGACAGGGCGGGACACTGAAGCTTTCTTT	CASTQATGRDTEAFF
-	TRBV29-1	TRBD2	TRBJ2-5	TGCAGCGTTGATCGGGTGACTAGCGGTAGGGGGGAGACCCAGTACTTC	CSVDRVTSGRGETQYF
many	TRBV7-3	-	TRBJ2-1	TGTGCCAGCAGCTTAAGGGGGACTCGGGAACACAATGAGCAGTTCTTC	CASSLRGTREHNEQFF
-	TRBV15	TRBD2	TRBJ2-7	TGTGCCACCAGCAGGACTAGCGAGTCCTACGAGCAGTACTTC	CATSRTSESYEQYF
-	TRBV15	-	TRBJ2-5	TGTGCCACCAGTGGCGGGAAGGAGACCCAGTACTTC	CATSGGKETQYF
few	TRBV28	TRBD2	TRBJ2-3	TGTGCCAGCAGCCGTACTAGCGGAGGGACAGATACGCAGTATTTT	CASSRTSGGTDTQYF
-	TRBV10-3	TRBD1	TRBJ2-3	TGTGCCATCAGTGATGCGGACAGGGATGGTACAGATACGCAGTATTTT	CAISDADRDGTDTQYF
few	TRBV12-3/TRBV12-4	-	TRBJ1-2	TGTGCCAGCAGTTTAAGAGGAACCTATGGCTACACCTTC	CASSLRGTYGYTF
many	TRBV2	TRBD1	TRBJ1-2	TGTGCCAGCAGGGAGGGACAGCAATCTTCCTATGGCTACACCTTC	CASREGQQSSYGYTF
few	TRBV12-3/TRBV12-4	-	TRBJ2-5	TGTGCCAGCAGTTTATTGCAATCTGGGGCAGAGACCCAGTACTTC	CASSLLQSGAETQYF
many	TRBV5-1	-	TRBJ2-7	TGCGCCAGCAGCCGGTCCCTAGGGGGACAACCCTACGAGCAGTACTTC	CASSRSLGGQPYEQYF
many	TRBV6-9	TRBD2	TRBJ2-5	TGTGCCAGCAGTTACGGGACTAGCGGAGAGACCCAGTACTTC	CASSYGTSGETQYF
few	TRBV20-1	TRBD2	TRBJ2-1	TGCAGTGCTAGAGCTGGGGGACTAGCGGGAAATTCCCCCTACAATGAGCAGTTCTTC	CSARAGGLAGNSPYNEQFF
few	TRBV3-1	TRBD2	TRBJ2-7	TGTGCCAGCAGCCAGGGACTAGCGTTCCTCCGGGACGAGCAGTACTTC	CASSQGLAFLRDEQYF
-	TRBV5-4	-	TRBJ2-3	TGTGCCAGCAGCCTACGGGACAACACAGATACGCAGTATTTT	CASSLRDNTDTQYF
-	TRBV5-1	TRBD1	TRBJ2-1	TGCGCCAGCAGCTCCCCGGGACAGGGGGCCTACGATGAGCAGTTCTTC	CASSSPGQGAYDEQFF
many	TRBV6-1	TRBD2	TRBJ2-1	TGTGCCAGCAGTCTGGGACTAGCGGACAATGAGCAGTTCTTC	CASSLGLADNEQFF
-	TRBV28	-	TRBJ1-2	TGTGCCAGCAGTTTACCAGAGATTAACTATGGCTACACCTTC	CASSLPEINYGYTF
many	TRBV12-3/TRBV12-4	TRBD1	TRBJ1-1	TGTGCCAGCAGTGCTAACAGGGGGCCCACTGAAGCTTTCTTT	CASSANRGPTEAFF
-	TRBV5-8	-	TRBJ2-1	TGTGCCAGCAGCTTGGGGGACCAAGGACTATACAATGAGCAGTTCTTC	CASSLGDQGLYNEQFF
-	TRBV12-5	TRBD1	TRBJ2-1	TGTGCTAGTACAAGGGACAGGGGCTACAATGAGCAGTTCTTC	CASTRDRGYNEQFF
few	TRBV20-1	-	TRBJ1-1	TGCAGTGCTAACGGTAATATGAACACTGAAGCTTTCTTT	CSANGNMNTEAFF
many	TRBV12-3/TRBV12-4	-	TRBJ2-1	TGTGCCAGCAGTTTCTGGGCGGGATCGTCCTACAATGAGCAGTTCTTC	CASSFWAGSSYNEQFF
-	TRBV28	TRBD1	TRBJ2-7	TGTGCCTGTGGGGACAGGGGCGCCTACGGGCAGTACTTC	CACGDRGAYGQYF